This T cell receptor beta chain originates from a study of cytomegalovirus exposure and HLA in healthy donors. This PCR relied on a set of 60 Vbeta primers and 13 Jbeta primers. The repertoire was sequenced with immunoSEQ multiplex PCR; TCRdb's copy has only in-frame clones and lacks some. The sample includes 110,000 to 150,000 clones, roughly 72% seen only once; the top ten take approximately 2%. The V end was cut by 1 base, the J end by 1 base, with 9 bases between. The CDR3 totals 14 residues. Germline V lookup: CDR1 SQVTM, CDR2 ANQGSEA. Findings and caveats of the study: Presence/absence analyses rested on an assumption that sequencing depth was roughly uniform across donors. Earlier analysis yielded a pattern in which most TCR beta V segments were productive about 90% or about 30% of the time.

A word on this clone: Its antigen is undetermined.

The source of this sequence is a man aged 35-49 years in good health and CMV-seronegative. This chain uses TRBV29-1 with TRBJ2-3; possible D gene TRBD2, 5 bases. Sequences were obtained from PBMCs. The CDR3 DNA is TGCAGCGTTGAAGCCCTAGCTCGCACAGATACGCAGTATTTT. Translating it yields CSVEALARTDTQYF.